This record looks at one T cell receptor (beta chain) sequence and its context. This clonotype was picked up a small number of times. There is no known antigen for this receptor. Nothing much larger sits one base from this clone, and base qualities are not available. From the germline V gene, CDR1 is MNHEY and CDR2 is SVGAGI. From its cysteine to its phenylalanine, the CDR3 spans 15 amino acids. The DNA shown is the 45-base CDR3, in frame from base 1. The V and J ends are trimmed by 2 bases and 3 bases, leaving 14 bases between them. The data are from a study of T-cell reconstitution after alpha-beta-depleted transplantation in children (dated by TCRdb to between 2015 and 2016). For context, the study as a whole: The study quantitatively tracked T-cell immune reconstitution after TCRalphabeta/CD19-depleted allogeneic hematopoietic cell transplantation in children using TCR repertoire profiling.

The library was generated by PCR. TCRdb names Illumina HiSeq 2500 as the instrument used. TCR library preparation used molecular barcoding, with unique molecular identifiers applied to normalize quantification of the TCRbeta repertoire. TCRdb reran the public reads through fastp at Q25 and MiXCR, keeping productive beta chains. When rows share a CDR3 protein, they turn into one entry using the most common DNA and genes. The sample table holds a few hundred thousand distinct CDR3 sequences, of which 10% to 15% were seen once. Around 2% of the sample lies in the top ten. General study outcomes and caveats: About two months after transplant, the apparently early recovery of alphabetaT-cell counts reportedly depended on just several hundred clones that had expanded rapidly and came from non-depleted graft cells. In some patients, the high TCRbeta diversity seen at day 60 was put down to recipient T cells and intrathymic progenitors that had survived conditioning. The frequencies of hyperexpanded clones fell over the following months, and after one year, T-cell counts and TCRbeta diversity were mostly attributed to newly produced T cells.

The treatment or condition tag for this specimen amounts to: allogeneic hematopoietic cell transplantation with graft depleted of TCRalphabeta T cells and CD19 B cells. Transplant recipients were children who received TCRalphabeta/CD19-depleted allogeneic hematopoietic cell grafts. The receptor was isolated from a male patient younger than 18 who had a stem cell transplant for acute myeloid leukemia, so the T cells may come from the graft donor. Recombination linked TRBV6-5 to TRBJ2-7, with TRBD2 as a weak D call on 7 bases. Material: PBMCs, mostly from graft donor cells, obtained 360 days after TCRalphabeta/CD19-depleted stem cell transplant. The DNA reads as follows: TGTGCCAGCAGTTACGGGCAGGGGACTATCTACGAGCAGTACTTC. Its protein is CASSYGQGTIYEQYF.